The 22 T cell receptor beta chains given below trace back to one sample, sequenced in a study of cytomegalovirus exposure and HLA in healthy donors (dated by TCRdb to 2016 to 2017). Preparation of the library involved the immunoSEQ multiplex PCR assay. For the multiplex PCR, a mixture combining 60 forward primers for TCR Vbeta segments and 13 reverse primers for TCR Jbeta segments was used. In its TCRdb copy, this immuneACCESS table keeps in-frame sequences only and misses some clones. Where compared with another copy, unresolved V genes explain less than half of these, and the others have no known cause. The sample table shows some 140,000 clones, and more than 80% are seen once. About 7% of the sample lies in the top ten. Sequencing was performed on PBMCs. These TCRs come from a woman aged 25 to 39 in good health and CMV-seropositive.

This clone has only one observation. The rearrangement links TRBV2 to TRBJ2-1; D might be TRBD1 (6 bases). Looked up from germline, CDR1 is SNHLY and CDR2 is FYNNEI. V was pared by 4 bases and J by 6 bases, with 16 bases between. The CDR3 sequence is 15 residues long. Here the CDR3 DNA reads TGTGCCAGCAGTGGTAGGCCCGCCAGGGGCAATGAGCAGTTCTTC. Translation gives CASSGRPARGNEQFF.

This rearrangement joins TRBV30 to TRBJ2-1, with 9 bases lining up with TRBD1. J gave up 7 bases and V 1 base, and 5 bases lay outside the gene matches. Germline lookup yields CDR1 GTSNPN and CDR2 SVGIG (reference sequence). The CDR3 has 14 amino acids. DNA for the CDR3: TGTGCCTGGAGTGCCGGACAGGGGTCGAATGAGCAGTTCTTC. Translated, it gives CAWSAGQGSNEQFF.

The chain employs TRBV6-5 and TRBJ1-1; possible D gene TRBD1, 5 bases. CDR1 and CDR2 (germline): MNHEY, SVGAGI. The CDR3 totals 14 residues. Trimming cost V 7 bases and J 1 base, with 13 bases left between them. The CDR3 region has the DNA TGTGCCAGCACACGGGGGACCCAGAACACTGAAGCTTTCTTT. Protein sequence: CASTRGTQNTEAFF.

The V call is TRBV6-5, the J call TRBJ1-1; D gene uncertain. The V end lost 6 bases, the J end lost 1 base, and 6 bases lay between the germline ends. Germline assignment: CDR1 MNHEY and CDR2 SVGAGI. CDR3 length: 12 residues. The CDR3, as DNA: TGTGCCAGCAGGAGGGAGAACACTGAAGCTTTCTTT. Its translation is CASRRENTEAFF.

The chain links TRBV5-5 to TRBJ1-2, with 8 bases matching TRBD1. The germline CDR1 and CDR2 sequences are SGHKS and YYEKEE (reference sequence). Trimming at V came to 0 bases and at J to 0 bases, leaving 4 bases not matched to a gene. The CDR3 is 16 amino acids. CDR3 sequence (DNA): TGTGCCAGCAGCTTGGGGACAGGGAGGGCTAACTATGGCTACACCTTC. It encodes CASSLGTGRANYGYTF.

CDR3: CASRPDRGWSYEQYF. In DNA form, the CDR3 reads TGTGCCAGCAGACCCGACAGGGGGTGGTCCTACGAGCAGTACTTC. The chain links TRBV6-5 to TRBJ2-7, with TRBD1 matching 9 bases. Per germline, CDR1 MNHEY and CDR2 SVGAGI. Losses at the gene ends were 6 bases for V and 1 base for J; bases not matched to a gene: 7. The length of the CDR3 is 15 residues.

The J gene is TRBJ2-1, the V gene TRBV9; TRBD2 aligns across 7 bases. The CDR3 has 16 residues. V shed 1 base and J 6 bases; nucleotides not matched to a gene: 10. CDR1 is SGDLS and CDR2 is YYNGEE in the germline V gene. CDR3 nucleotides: TGTGCCAGCAGCGTAACGGTGGGAGGGCCTACCAATGAGCAGTTCTTC. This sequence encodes CASSVTVGGPTNEQFF. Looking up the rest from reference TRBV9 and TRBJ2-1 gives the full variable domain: DSGVTQTPKHLITATGQRVTLRCSPRSGDLSVYWYQQSLDQGLQFLIQYYNGEERAKGNILERFSAQQFPDLHSELNLSSLELGDSALYFCASSVTVGGPTNEQFFGPGTRLTVL.

The CDR3 nucleotides are TGTGCCAGCAGTGAATCCTCTCTGGGTCAGGGGCAGTACTTC. Its translation: CASSESSLGQGQYF. The chain is built from TRBV6-1 and TRBJ2-7; a possible D gene is TRBD1 (5 bases). With 2 bases removed from V and 9 bases from J, the gap between germline ends came to 17 bases. In germline, CDR1 is MNHNS, CDR2 SASEGT. The CDR3 has 14 residues.

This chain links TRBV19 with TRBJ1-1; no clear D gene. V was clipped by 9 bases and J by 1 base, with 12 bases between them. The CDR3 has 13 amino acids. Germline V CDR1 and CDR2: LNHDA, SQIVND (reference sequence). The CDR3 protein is CASEIRGNTEAFF. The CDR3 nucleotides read TGTGCCAGCGAGATCCGGGGGAACACTGAAGCTTTCTTT.

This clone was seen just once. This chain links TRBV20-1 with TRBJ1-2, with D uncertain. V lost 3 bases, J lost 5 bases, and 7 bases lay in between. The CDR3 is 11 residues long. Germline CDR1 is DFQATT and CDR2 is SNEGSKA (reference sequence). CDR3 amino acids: CSASSLYGYTF. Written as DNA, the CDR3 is TGCAGTGCTAGTTCCCTATATGGCTACACCTTC.

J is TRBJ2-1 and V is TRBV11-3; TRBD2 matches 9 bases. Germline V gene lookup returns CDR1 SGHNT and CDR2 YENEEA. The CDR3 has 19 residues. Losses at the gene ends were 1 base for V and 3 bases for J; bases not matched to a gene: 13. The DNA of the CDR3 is TGTGCCAGCAGCTTAGGGTGGGTTAGCGGGGGAGAGGACTACAATGAGCAGTTCTTC. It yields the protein CASSLGWVSGGEDYNEQFF.

CDR3 bases: TGTGCCAGCAGTTCCCCGGGACAGAAGTACTTC. Residues: CASSSPGQKYF. V usage is TRBV6-4 and J usage is TRBJ2-7, with 7 nucleotides matching TRBD1. The CDR3 has 11 residues. J gave up 11 bases and V 5 bases, and 6 bases lay outside the gene matches. Germline CDR1 and CDR2: MRHNA and SNTAGT.

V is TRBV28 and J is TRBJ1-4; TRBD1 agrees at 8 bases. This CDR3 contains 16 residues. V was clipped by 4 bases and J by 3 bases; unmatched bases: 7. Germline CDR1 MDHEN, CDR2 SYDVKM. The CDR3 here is CASSSSGQGPNEKLFF. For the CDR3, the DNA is TGTGCCAGCAGTTCCTCCGGACAGGGCCCTAATGAAAAACTGTTTTTT.

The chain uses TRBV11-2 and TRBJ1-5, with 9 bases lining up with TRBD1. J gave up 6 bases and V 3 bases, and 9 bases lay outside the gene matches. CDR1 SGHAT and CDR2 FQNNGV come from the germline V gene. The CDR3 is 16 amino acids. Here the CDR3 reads CASSFPPGQGSQPQHF. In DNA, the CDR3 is TGTGCCAGCAGCTTTCCCCCGGGACAGGGAAGTCAGCCCCAGCATTTT. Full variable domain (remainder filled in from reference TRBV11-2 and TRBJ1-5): EAGVAQSPRYKIIEKRQSVAFWCNPISGHATLYWYQQILGQGPKLLIQFQNNGVVDDSQLPKDRFSAERLKGVDSTLKIQPAKLEDSAVYLCASSFPPGQGSQPQHFGDGTRLSIL.

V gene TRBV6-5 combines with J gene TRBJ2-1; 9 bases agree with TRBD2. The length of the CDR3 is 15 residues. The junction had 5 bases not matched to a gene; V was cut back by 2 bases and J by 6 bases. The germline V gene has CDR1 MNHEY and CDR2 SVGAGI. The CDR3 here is CASSYETSGGNEQFF. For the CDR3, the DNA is TGTGCCAGCAGTTACGAGACTAGCGGTGGCAATGAGCAGTTCTTC.

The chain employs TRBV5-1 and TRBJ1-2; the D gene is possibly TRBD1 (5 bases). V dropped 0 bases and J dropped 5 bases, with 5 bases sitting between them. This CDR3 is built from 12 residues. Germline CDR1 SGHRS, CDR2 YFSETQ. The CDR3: CASSLEGYGYTF. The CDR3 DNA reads TGCGCCAGCAGCTTGGAGGGGTATGGCTACACCTTC. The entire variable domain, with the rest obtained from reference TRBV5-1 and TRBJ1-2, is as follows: KAGVTQTPRYLIKTRGQQVTLSCSPISGHRSVSWYQQTPGQGLQFLFEYFSETQRNKGNFPGRFSGRQFSNSRSEMNVSTLELGDSALYLCASSLEGYGYTFGSGTRLTVV.

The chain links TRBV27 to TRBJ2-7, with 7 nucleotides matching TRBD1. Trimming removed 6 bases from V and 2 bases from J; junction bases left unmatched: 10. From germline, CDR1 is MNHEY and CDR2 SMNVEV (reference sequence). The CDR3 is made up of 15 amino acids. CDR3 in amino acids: CASRTTPGQTYEQYF. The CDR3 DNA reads TGTGCCAGCAGGACAACTCCGGGACAGACCTACGAGCAGTACTTC.

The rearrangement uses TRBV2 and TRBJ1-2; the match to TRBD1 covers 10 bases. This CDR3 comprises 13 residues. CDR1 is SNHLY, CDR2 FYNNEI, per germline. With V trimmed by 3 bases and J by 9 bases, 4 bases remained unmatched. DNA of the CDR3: TGTGCCAGCAGTGAGACAGGGGGCTCCCGCTACACCTTC. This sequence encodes CASSETGGSRYTF.

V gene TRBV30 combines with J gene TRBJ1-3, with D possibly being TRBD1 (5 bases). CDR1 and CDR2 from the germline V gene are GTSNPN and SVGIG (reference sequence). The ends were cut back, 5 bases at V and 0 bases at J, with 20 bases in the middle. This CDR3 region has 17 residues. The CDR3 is CAWEGNPGGSSGNTIYF. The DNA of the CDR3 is TGTGCCTGGGAGGGAAATCCGGGGGGAAGCTCTGGAAACACCATATATTTT.

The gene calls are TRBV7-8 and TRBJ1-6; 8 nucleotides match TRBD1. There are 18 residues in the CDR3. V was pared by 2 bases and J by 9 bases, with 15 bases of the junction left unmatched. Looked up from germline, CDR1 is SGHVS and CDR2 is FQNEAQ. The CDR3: CASSLLRVPGGVGSPLHF. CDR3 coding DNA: TGTGCCAGCAGCTTACTCCGGGTGCCAGGGGGCGTTGGTTCACCCCTCCACTTT.

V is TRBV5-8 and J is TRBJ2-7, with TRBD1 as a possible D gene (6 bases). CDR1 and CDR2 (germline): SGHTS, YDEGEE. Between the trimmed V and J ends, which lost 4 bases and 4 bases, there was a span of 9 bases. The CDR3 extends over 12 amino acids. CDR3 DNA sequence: TGTGCCAGCAGCAGTGACAGGTACGAGCAGTACTTC. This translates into CASSSDRYEQYF.

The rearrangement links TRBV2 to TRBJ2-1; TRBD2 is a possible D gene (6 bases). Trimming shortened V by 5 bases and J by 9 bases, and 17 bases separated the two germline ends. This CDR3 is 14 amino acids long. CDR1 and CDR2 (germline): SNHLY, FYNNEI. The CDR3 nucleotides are TGTGCCAGCAGTTCGGGACTGGTACTTGTTGAGCAGTTCTTC. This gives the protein CASSSGLVLVEQFF.